The entry below gives a single T cell receptor beta chain sequence along with its context. Which antigen it targets is not known. No base qualities exist here, and no much larger clone lies one base off it. This sample was taken from a study of naive and memory T cell subsets (dated 2017 in TCRdb). In the study overall: An open-source, UMI-based TCR alpha and beta sequencing pipeline was applied to sorted naive and memory peripheral blood T cell subsets. The results of the functional CMV T cell responses matched the IgG serology results in every case. RNA was DNase-treated and reverse transcribed with TCR constant-region primers, mostly using SuperScript III. General study outcomes and caveats: RNA-based TCR counts may be influenced by expression changes linked to T cell activation and differentiation. The repertoire findings for the naive and memory subsets could not be validated, as no ground truth was available. TCR abundance followed a power law with an exponent that was different for naive and memory subsets but consistent across the three individuals. Clonotypes were defined as single alpha or beta chain sequences, not paired alpha/beta receptors. After error correction, over 90% of naive TCR sequences appeared only once, giving much steeper abundance distributions than memory subsets. In both CD4 and CD8 cells, the Gini index increased while Shannon and inverse Simpson diversity decreased from naive through CM, EM and EMRA.

From the second PCR step onward, the TCR alpha chain libraries and the TCR beta chain libraries were amplified separately. CMV status of each donor was established by measuring IFNgamma production from CD4+ T cells after fresh PBMCs were stimulated overnight with CMV viral lysate. Miltenyi beads were used first to positively select CD4 T cells, and CD8 T cells were then positively selected from the CD4-negative fraction. After staining for CD3, CD4, CD8, CD45RA, CD27 and a live/dead dye, cells were sorted on a BD Aria II into four subsets based on CD45RA and CD27. Blood came from a few healthy volunteers, each fractionated into CD4 and CD8 T cells and then into four differentiation subsets. Approximately 120 ml of peripheral blood was drawn per donor, and PBMC were isolated by Ficoll-Paque PLUS density-gradient centrifugation. Sorted cells were lysed in RLT buffer, and RNA was extracted with a Qiagen RNeasy kit and stored at -80°C.

The library relied on UMI-ligation and nested PCR. To cover both TRBC1 and TRBC2, the beta constant-region primer consisted of an equimolar mix of two oligonucleotides. Four rounds of PCR, combining the SP2 primer with nested alpha and beta constant-region primers, were used to amplify the ligated cDNA. A single-stranded oligonucleotide containing the SP2 primer and a 12-nucleotide UMI was joined to the 3' end of the cDNA by T4 RNA ligase 1. Incubation of the ligation reaction was carried out at 16 degrees C for about 19-25 hours. PCR2 was typically run as a SYBR Green qPCR and stopped at a predetermined threshold to prevent over-amplification. Agencourt AMPure XP magnetic beads were used for all purifications after the first. Library amounts were measured by Qubit and library quality was assessed on a TapeStation, where the main peak was expected at around 650 bp. Sequencing of the pooled libraries was done on an Illumina MiSeq using v2 2x251 paired-end kits, which typically yielded about 0.85-2 million reads per sample. Each sample's library went into the pool at roughly 4.4 nM, and roughly 5-7.5% PhiX was added to help with cluster recognition. In the original analysis: V and J genes were assigned to Demultiplexor-processed FASTQ reads by Decombinator through tag matching, with a single base-pair mismatch being allowed. By using UMIs, Collapsinator corrected both sequencing errors and the frequency errors caused by PCR heterogeneity. CDR3Translator translated TCRs and extracted CDR3s from the conserved cysteine to the FGXG phenylalanine, flagging non-productive sequences. Gini, Shannon entropy and inverse Simpson indices were calculated on repertoires that had been subsampled to equal numbers of UMI-defined TCRs. Within the linear range, a power law was fitted by maximum likelihood to the distributions of clonotype abundance. Similar UMI counts, unique TCR numbers and clonal distributions were obtained with the pipeline and with MIGEC on one naive CD8 sample. The repertoires were searched for 5,500 to 8,000 CMV-associated CDR3 sequences that had been compiled from VDJdb and a published dataset. Using fastp at Q25 and MiXCR, TCRdb reprocessed the public reads and kept productive beta chains. When rows share a CDR3 protein, they turn into one entry using the most common DNA and genes. The V and J calls and clone size are TCRdb's, not the authors'. Counted in this sample were around 110,000 distinct CDR3 sequences; 36% of them appeared once. 0.9% of the sample rests with the top ten.

This sequence originates from a human donor in good health. Sample: central memory CD4+ T cells from blood. Explained via the paper, the cell subset or site label denotes: central memory, CD45RA- CD27+.

CDR3 reads: CASSLGGGVNTEAFF. The nucleotide sequence reads as follows: TGTGCCAGCAGCTTGGGCGGTGGTGTTAACACTGAAGCTTTCTTT. Recombination connected TRBV11-3 to TRBJ1-1, with the D gene call left open. Relative to germline, V is 3 bases shorter and J is 2 bases shorter, with 13 bases between their ends. The CDR3, from cysteine to phenylalanine, totals 15 residues. The kept DNA is CDR3 alone, 45 bases in frame from the first base. The germline V gene supplies CDR1 SGHNT and CDR2 YENEEA.